This TCR beta chain emerged from a study of beta chain features in type 1 diabetes. Study-wide results and caveats: Type 1 diabetes patients had moderately but significantly shorter TCRB CDR3s in all four CD4+ subsets.

As every portion of the isolated RNA was reverse transcribed, the sequencing read expressed TCRB transcripts. Using immunoSEQ multiplex PCR, the repertoire was profiled, and TCRdb retains in-frame clones only, with some absent. The sample carries some 250,000 clones, approximately 10% recorded once. It was via CD45RO/CCR7/CD25/CD127/CD95/CD27 that CD4+ naive, central memory, regulatory and stem cell-like memory cells were sorted. This clone was detected a few times. Its specificity is not known. V was clipped by 0 bases and J by 7 bases; unmatched bases: 5. CDR1 and CDR2 (germline): SGDLS, YYNGEE. The CDR3 runs to 16 residues.

The receptor was derived from a young man with type 1 diabetes. Input material: naive CD4+ T cells from blood. The chain links TRBV9 to TRBJ2-1; TRBD1 matches at 12 bases. The CDR3 reads CASSVVGQGALNEQFF. In DNA, the CDR3 is TGTGCCAGCAGCGTAGTGGGACAGGGGGCGTTGAATGAGCAGTTCTTC.